This T cell receptor beta chain is drawn from a study of human T cells and chemical hapten exposure. Study at large: All through the roughly 26-week study, the scalp of each patient received diphenylcyclopropenone doses weekly. Application of 0.01% DPC to the upper back was done by patch test, with a reading at 6 days.

The CDR3 sequence is 13 residues long. With 7 bases removed from V and 2 bases from J, the gap between germline ends came to 11 bases. Time point given: patch test 3, about 24 weeks after DPC sensitization. Treatment specified: therapeutic diphenylcyclopropenone sensitization with weekly scalp DPC. TCRdb analysed the RACE reads with MiXCR anew, one entry per CDR3 protein. The data hold about 190,000 distinct CDR3 sequences, with around 25% observed a single time. The clonotype was recovered from a woman aged 40 to 50 with alopecia areata. Some clones in this sample may be carry-over from other donors' samples. This chain links TRBV12-3 or TRBV12-4 with TRBJ1-1; D possibly corresponds to TRBD1 (5 bases). The sequences come from whole blood, collected in connection with sensitization to the hapten diphenylcyclopropenone (DPC). This CDR3 is CASTPGVNTEAFF. As DNA, the CDR3 is TGTGCCAGCACCCCGGGGGTAAACACTGAAGCTTTCTTT.